This TCR beta chain was found in a study of blood T cell repertoires in COVID-19. Study background: PBMCs, B-cell-depleted T cells, or T cells were the source of the cDNA or gDNA that made up the material.

Trimming took off 4 bases at V and 4 bases at J, with 10 bases between the two ends. Per germline, CDR1 MNHEY and CDR2 SMNVEV (reference sequence). The CDR3 has 13 amino acids. This clone appeared once. Assay: immunoSEQ multiplex PCR; the TCRdb copy retains only in-frame clones and omits some. The sample has under 35,000 clones, around 89% seen once. The TCR comes from a man aged 60 to 69 with acute or convalescent COVID-19. V and J are TRBV27 and TRBJ1-2; D is possibly TRBD1 (5 bases). The sample consisted of peripheral blood. This CDR3 reads CASSSTAGYGYTF. In DNA, the CDR3 is TGTGCCAGCAGTTCGACAGCCGGCTATGGCTACACCTTC.